A single sample gave rise to the 24 T cell receptor beta chains below, sequenced in a study of lymphopenia after photon versus proton radiotherapy. Assay: immunoSEQ multiplex PCR; the TCRdb copy retains only in-frame clones and omits some. Here the sample spans about 26,000 clones, roughly 87% being singletons. The sequences come from peripheral blood, collected from a patient treated with photon-based radiotherapy. These receptors originate from a woman aged 45 to 65 with pancreatic cancer.

The rearrangement joins TRBV28 to TRBJ1-1, with D possibly matching TRBD1 (5 bases). Trimming took 2 bases from V and 6 from J, leaving 10 bases between them. The CDR3 sequence is 13 residues long. CDR1 and CDR2 (germline): MDHEN, SYDVKM. CDR3 nucleotide sequence: TGTGCCAGCAGTTTAAATCGGGGGTCTGAAGCTTTCTTT. Translating gives CASSLNRGSEAFF. The complete variable domain, with remaining parts taken from reference TRBV28 and TRBJ1-1, reads DVKVTQSSRYLVKRTGEKVFLECVQDMDHENMFWYRQDPGLGLRLIYFSYDVKMKEKGDIPEGYSVSREKKERFSLILESASTNQTSMYLCASSLNRGSEAFFGQGTRLTVV.

V usage is TRBV5-4 and J usage is TRBJ2-7; 9 bases map to TRBD2. This CDR3 is built from 15 residues. V lost 1 base and J lost 2; bases outside the gene matches: 4. Germline CDR1 and CDR2: SGHNT and YYREEE (reference sequence). The CDR3 loop is CASSLPSGITYEQYF. CDR3 in DNA: TGTGCCAGCAGCTTGCCTAGCGGGATAACCTACGAGCAGTACTTC.

This chain uses TRBV7-2 with TRBJ1-3, with 7 bases that match TRBD1. Germline V gene sequence: CDR1 SGHTA, CDR2 FQGNSA. The CDR3 consists of 15 residues. The V segment lost 5 bases and the J segment 4 bases; nucleotides outside the gene matches: 8. CDR3: CASSPERGRGNTIYF. As DNA, the CDR3 is TGTGCCAGCAGCCCGGAGAGGGGGCGAGGAAACACCATATATTTT.

The genes are TRBV4-1 and TRBJ2-5; a weak D match, TRBD2 (5 bases). Trimming removed 0 bases from V and 5 bases from J, with 13 bases in between. The V gene's germline CDR1 is MGHRA and CDR2 YSYEKL. CDR3 length equals 15 residues. This CDR3 reads CASSQDRGKGETQYF. DNA for the CDR3: TGCGCCAGCAGCCAAGATCGAGGGAAAGGGGAGACCCAGTACTTC.

The rearrangement joins TRBV5-4 to TRBJ2-3; unclear D gene. CDR1 is SGHNT and CDR2 is YYREEE in the germline V gene (reference sequence). V shed 4 bases and J shed 3 bases, with 15 bases lying between them. The length of the CDR3 is 15 residues. CDR3 nucleotide sequence: TGTGCCAGCAGCCCCCCGGACGGTGGTACAGATACGCAGTATTTT. Translating it yields CASSPPDGGTDTQYF.

CDR3 sequence reads: CASSLAGTEAFF. CDR3 coding DNA: TGTGCCAGCAGCTTAGCGGGCACTGAAGCTTTCTTT. This sequence joins TRBV7-2 and TRBJ1-1, with D unclear. Germline assignment: CDR1 SGHTA and CDR2 FQGNSA. Trimming left V 0 bases short and J 4 bases short, with 3 bases between. The CDR3 length is 12 residues.

The chain joins TRBV7-8 to TRBJ2-1; D possibly corresponds to TRBD2 (5 bases). From germline, CDR1 is SGHVS and CDR2 FQNEAQ. V lost 1 base and J 6 bases, leaving 13 bases between the germline ends. This CDR3 is 15 amino acids long. The DNA of the CDR3 is TGTGCCAGCAGCTTAGAGCGAGGGAGTGGCAATGAGCAGTTCTTC. Translating gives CASSLERGSGNEQFF. Supplemented by reference TRBV7-8 and TRBJ2-1, the full variable domain reads GAGVSQSPRYKVAKRGQDVALRCDPISGHVSLFWYQQALGQGPEFLTYFQNEAQLDKSGLPSDRFFAERPEGSVSTLKIQRTQQEDSAVYLCASSLERGSGNEQFFGPGTRLTVL.

The chain has TRBV16 and TRBJ2-1, with D perhaps matching TRBD2 (6 bases). Germline assignment: CDR1 KGHSY and CDR2 FQNENV. Trimming left V 3 bases short and J 6 bases short, with 15 bases between. The CDR3 covers 15 residues. The CDR3 here is CASSQGLLGGNEQFF. The CDR3 DNA reads TGTGCCAGCAGCCAGGGGTTGCTGGGGGGCAATGAGCAGTTCTTC.

This clone was detected once. The CDR3 DNA sequence: TGTGCCAGCAGGATAGGGGCTTCTAGCAATCAGCCCCAGCATTTT. Its protein product is CASRIGASSNQPQHF. The chain employs TRBV27 and TRBJ1-5; possibly TRBD1 for D (5 bases). The length of the CDR3 is 15 residues. From germline, CDR1 is MNHEY and CDR2 SMNVEV (reference sequence). Trimming stripped 6 bases from V and 0 bases from J, with 12 bases between.

The J gene is TRBJ1-1, the V gene TRBV19, with TRBD1 as a possible D gene (5 bases). The CDR3 is made up of 14 amino acids. V dropped 3 bases and J dropped 8 bases, with 16 bases sitting between them. Germline loops: CDR1 LNHDA, CDR2 SQIVND (reference sequence). The CDR3 DNA follows: TGTGCCAGTAGTATGACGGCAGGGCCGGGGGAAGCTTTCTTT. Translating it yields CASSMTAGPGEAFF.

This clone was picked up a small number of times. This chain joins TRBV4-3 and TRBJ1-2; TRBD1 agrees at 8 bases. V shed 0 bases and J 8 bases; nucleotides not matched to a gene: 14. CDR1 is LGHNA, CDR2 YSLEER, per germline. The CDR3 is 17 residues long. CDR3 loop: CASSQDGQGAKNRGYTF. DNA of the CDR3: TGCGCCAGCAGCCAAGACGGCCAGGGGGCAAAGAATCGCGGCTACACCTTC.

This sequence joins TRBV7-9 and TRBJ2-2; 9 bases map to TRBD2. Germline CDR1 is SEHNR and CDR2 is FQNEAQ (reference sequence). There are 16 residues in the CDR3. With 5 bases clipped from V and 3 bases from J, the junction kept 7 bases outside the gene matches. The CDR3 region is CASSIRAGGHTGELFF. Here the CDR3 DNA reads TGTGCCAGCAGCATACGAGCGGGAGGACACACCGGGGAGCTGTTTTTT.

The V and J genes are TRBV11-1 and TRBJ1-6, with D unclear. Looked up from germline, CDR1 is SGHAT and CDR2 is FQDESV (reference sequence). V was cut by 5 bases and J by 5 bases, with 10 bases left in between. The CDR3 consists of 14 residues. The CDR3 DNA is TGTGCCAGCAGCCGGACTGGTAATAATTCACCCCTCCACTTT. Its translation: CASSRTGNNSPLHF.

This sequence joins TRBV7-2 and TRBJ1-4; D ambiguous. The CDR3 has 15 residues. The germline V gene encodes CDR1 SGHTA and CDR2 FQGNSA. Trimming stripped 6 bases from V and 5 bases from J, with 16 bases between. CDR3 in DNA: TGTGCCAGCAGATTCTCCCCCGAGCCAAATGAAAAACTGTTTTTT. It encodes CASRFSPEPNEKLFF.

The chain carries TRBV30 and TRBJ1-4; 12 positions match TRBD1. This CDR3 region has 15 residues. Germline assignment: CDR1 GTSNPN and CDR2 SVGIG (reference sequence). The V gene end was trimmed by 4 bases and the J gene end by 7 bases; junction bases not matched to a gene: 7. CDR3 bases: TGTGCCTGGACGACCGGGACAGGGGGCATTGAAAAACTGTTTTTT. It specifies CAWTTGTGGIEKLFF.

The chain joins TRBV9 to TRBJ2-7, with TRBD2 matching 9 bases. The germline CDR1 and CDR2 sequences are SGDLS and YYNGEE. This CDR3 comprises 16 residues. The ends lost 5 bases at V and 3 bases at J; junction bases unmatched: 12. CDR3 sequence (DNA): TGTGCCAGCAGTGAAGCGGGAGGATCGTACTACTACGAGCAGTACTTC. Translating it yields CASSEAGGSYYYEQYF.

This clone appeared a single time. The rearrangement links TRBV19 to TRBJ2-2; 8 nucleotides match TRBD1. V shed 5 bases and J 6 bases; nucleotides not matched to a gene: 14. Looked up from germline, CDR1 is LNHDA and CDR2 is SQIVND (reference sequence). This CDR3 comprises 17 residues. The CDR3 sequence is CASSAGQGLRRSGELFF. DNA of the CDR3: TGTGCCAGTAGTGCCGGACAGGGTTTACGCCGCTCCGGGGAGCTGTTTTTT.

V is TRBV14 and J is TRBJ1-4, with 8 nucleotides matching TRBD1. V lost 3 bases, J lost 7 bases, and 10 bases stayed unmatched. Germline CDR1 SGHDN, CDR2 FVKESK. The CDR3 extends over 16 amino acids. This chain's CDR3 is CASSHPGQGGREKLFF. For the CDR3, the DNA is TGTGCCAGCAGCCACCCAGGACAGGGAGGTCGTGAAAAACTGTTTTTT.

The CDR3 bases are TGTGCCAGCAGCTTTGATCTACAGGGTGATACGCAGTATTTT. Its translation: CASSFDLQGDTQYF. The chain carries TRBV7-9 and TRBJ2-3; D perhaps matches TRBD1 (6 bases). The germline V and J ends were trimmed by 3 bases and 6 bases, with 13 bases remaining between them. The CDR3 totals 14 residues. Per the germline V gene, CDR1 is SEHNR and CDR2 is FQNEAQ (reference sequence).

V usage is TRBV6-5 and J usage is TRBJ2-7; D might be TRBD1 or TRBD2, each matching 5 bases. The CDR3 is 13 amino acids. V was clipped by 4 bases and J by 0 bases, with 7 bases between them. Germline values: CDR1 MNHEY, CDR2 SVGAGI. As DNA, the CDR3 is TGTGCCAGCAGTTCCGGGGCCTCCTACGAGCAGTACTTC. Amino acids: CASSSGASYEQYF.

The chain combines TRBV6-5 with TRBJ2-2; tentatively, D is TRBD2 (6 bases). The CDR3 runs 13 residues. Germline V gene lookup returns CDR1 MNHEY and CDR2 SVGAGI. With 8 bases removed from V and 4 bases from J, the gap between germline ends came to 11 bases. The CDR3 nucleotides are TGTGCCAGCCAGAAGGGAGGCACCGGGGAGCTGTTTTTT. Amino acids: CASQKGGTGELFF.

This clone was observed a few times. V is TRBV6-1 and J is TRBJ1-3; tentative D call: TRBD1 (5 bases). V lost 4 bases, J lost 8 bases, and 18 bases lay in between. Germline CDR1 reads MNHNS; CDR2 reads SASEGT. The CDR3 contains 15 residues. The CDR3 DNA reads TGTGCCAGCAGTGGAGGGGTGGGAAGGGCGGACACCATATATTTT. It translates to CASSGGVGRADTIYF.

The chain combines TRBV2 with TRBJ2-3, with D possibly TRBD1 on 6 matching bases. Germline V lookup: CDR1 SNHLY, CDR2 FYNNEI. This CDR3 is built from 15 residues. V lost 7 bases and J lost 3, with 17 bases in between. The CDR3 loop is CASTYQARGTDTQYF. CDR3 nucleotides: TGTGCCAGCACCTACCAAGCGAGGGGGACAGATACGCAGTATTTT.

V usage is TRBV4-3 and J usage is TRBJ1-1; possibly TRBD1 for D (6 bases). The CDR3 contains 14 residues. Trimming removed 0 bases at V and 8 bases at J, with 13 bases between. Germline CDR1 is LGHNA and CDR2 is YSLEER. The CDR3 DNA reads as TGCGCCAGCAGCCAAGATTTGGGAACAGGGGAAGCTTTCTTT. Protein sequence: CASSQDLGTGEAFF.